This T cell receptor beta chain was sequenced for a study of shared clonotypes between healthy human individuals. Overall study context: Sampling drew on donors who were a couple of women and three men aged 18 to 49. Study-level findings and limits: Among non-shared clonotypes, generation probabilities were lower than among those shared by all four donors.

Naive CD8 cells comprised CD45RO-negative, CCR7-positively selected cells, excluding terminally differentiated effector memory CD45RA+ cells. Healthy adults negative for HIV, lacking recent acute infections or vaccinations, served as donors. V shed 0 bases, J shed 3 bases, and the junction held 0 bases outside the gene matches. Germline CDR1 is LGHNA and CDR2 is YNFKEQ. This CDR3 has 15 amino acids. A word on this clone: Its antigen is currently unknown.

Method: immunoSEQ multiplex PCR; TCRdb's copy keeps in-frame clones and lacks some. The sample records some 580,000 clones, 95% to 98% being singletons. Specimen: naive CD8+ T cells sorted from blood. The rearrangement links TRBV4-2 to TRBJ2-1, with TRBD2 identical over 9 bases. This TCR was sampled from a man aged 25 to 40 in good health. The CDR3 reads CASSQEAGGYNEQFF. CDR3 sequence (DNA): TGTGCCAGCAGCCAAGAAGCGGGGGGCTACAATGAGCAGTTCTTC.